The 26 T cell receptor beta chains listed next were all sequenced from one sample in a study of cytomegalovirus exposure and HLA in healthy donors. It was with 60 Vbeta and 13 Jbeta primers that the PCR ran. Repertoires were generated with immunoSEQ multiplex PCR, while TCRdb's copy carries only in-frame clones and drops some. The table has 99,000 or so clones, around 15% seen once. The sequencing sample was made of PBMCs. The receptors were gathered from a female donor in good health and CMV-seronegative.

V is TRBV30 and J is TRBJ2-1; 11 bases are shared with TRBD2. The CDR3 has 15 residues. Germline trimming cut 3 bases from V and 9 bases from J; bases unmatched to any gene: 10. Germline V gene lookup returns CDR1 GTSNPN and CDR2 SVGIG (reference sequence). The CDR3 region has the DNA TGTGCCTGGAGCGTCGGACTAGCGGGCGTAAGTGAGCAGTTCTTC. It encodes CAWSVGLAGVSEQFF.

This rearrangement joins TRBV9 to TRBJ2-5, with D uncertain. The ends were cut back, 0 bases at V and 5 bases at J, with 11 bases in the middle. The CDR3 consists of 14 residues. The germline V gene encodes CDR1 SGDLS and CDR2 YYNGEE. CDR3 protein: CASSVGIAVETQYF. DNA of the CDR3: TGTGCCAGCAGCGTAGGTATAGCAGTTGAGACCCAGTACTTC.

This chain connects TRBV19 to TRBJ2-7, with D unresolved. The CDR3 spans 11 residues. Trimming removed 1 base from V and 6 bases from J, with 4 bases in between. The V gene's germline CDR1 is LNHDA and CDR2 SQIVND (reference sequence). The DNA for the CDR3 is TGTGCCAGTAGTATAGGGAGCGAGCAGTACTTC. Protein: CASSIGSEQYF. Variable domain in full (rest from reference TRBV19 and TRBJ2-7): DGGITQSPKYLFRKEGQNVTLSCEQNLNHDAMYWYRQDPGQGLRLIYYSQIVNDFQKGDIAEGYSVSREKKESFPLTVTSAQKNPTAFYLCASSIGSEQYFGPGTRLTVT.

This clone was seen only a few times. This sequence joins TRBV9 and TRBJ2-1, with 16 positions matching TRBD2. The germline CDR1 and CDR2 sequences are SGDLS and YYNGEE. V shed 3 bases and J 6 bases; nucleotides not matched to a gene: 9. The CDR3 is made up of 18 amino acids. CDR3 sequence: CASSGSEGLAGGFNEQFF. The CDR3, as DNA: TGTGCCAGCAGCGGGTCTGAGGGACTAGCGGGAGGGTTCAATGAGCAGTTCTTC.

The genes are TRBV6-6 and TRBJ2-2; D is ambiguous. V lost 1 base, J lost 3 bases, and 3 bases lay in between. Germline V gives CDR1 MNHNY, CDR2 SVGAGI (reference sequence). The length of the CDR3 is 13 residues. This chain's CDR3 is CASSYLYTGELFF. CDR3 DNA: TGTGCCAGCAGTTACTTATACACCGGGGAGCTGTTTTTT.

This clone has just a few counts. The rearrangement links TRBV27 to TRBJ2-1; a weak D match, TRBD2 (5 bases). Germline V CDR1 and CDR2: MNHEY, SMNVEV (reference sequence). The CDR3 covers 14 residues. V lost 3 bases to trimming and J lost 9 bases, with 15 bases between them. CDR3 DNA sequence: TGTGCCAGCAGTTTTTCGGCTAGCAGCCGTGAGCAGTTCTTC. Amino acids: CASSFSASSREQFF.

The rearrangement uses TRBV6-6 and TRBJ1-2, with D perhaps TRBD1 (6 bases). Trimming stripped 7 bases from V and 4 bases from J, with 16 bases between. The CDR3 contains 14 residues. Germline V CDR1 and CDR2: MNHNY, SVGAGI (reference sequence). Here the CDR3 reads CASTTEGVAYGYTF. The CDR3 region has the DNA TGTGCCAGCACCACCGAGGGGGTTGCCTATGGCTACACCTTC.

Only a few counts were recorded for this clone. This sequence joins TRBV30 and TRBJ2-5, with 7 positions matching TRBD1. Unmatched junction bases numbered 5, after V lost 0 bases and J lost 1 base. The CDR3 runs to 15 residues. Germline V gene data show CDR1 as GTSNPN and CDR2 as SVGIG (reference sequence). The CDR3 nucleotides are TGTGCCTGGAGTGTAGCCCGGGACAGCCAAGAGACCCAGTACTTC. Encoded protein: CAWSVARDSQETQYF.

This sequence joins TRBV19 and TRBJ2-1; the match to TRBD2 covers 11 bases. This CDR3 comprises 14 residues. With 7 bases clipped from V and 7 bases from J, the junction kept 6 bases outside the gene matches. Germline-derived CDR1 and CDR2 are LNHDA and SQIVND (reference sequence). The CDR3 coding sequence is TGTGCCAGTAAGCTAGCGGGAGGTCATAATGAGCAGTTCTTC. It specifies CASKLAGGHNEQFF.

The chain carries TRBV7-9 and TRBJ1-4; D possibly corresponds to TRBD1 (5 bases). CDR3 length equals 16 residues. With 5 bases removed from V and 3 bases from J, the gap between germline ends came to 16 bases. CDR1 and CDR2 (germline): SEHNR, FQNEAQ (reference sequence). CDR3 coding DNA: TGTGCCAGCAGCGCGGGGACCGGGTGGGCTAATGAAAAACTGTTTTTT. Translating it yields CASSAGTGWANEKLFF.

The rearrangement links TRBV4-1 to TRBJ1-1; the D gene is possibly TRBD1 (5 bases). V shed 4 bases and J shed 1 base, with 7 bases lying between them. This CDR3 spans 13 amino acids. Germline CDR1 and CDR2: MGHRA and YSYEKL. The CDR3 loop reads CASSPGWNTEAFF. CDR3 bases: TGCGCCAGCAGCCCAGGGTGGAACACTGAAGCTTTCTTT.

This sequence joins TRBV11-2 and TRBJ1-2, with D perhaps TRBD1 (6 bases). Between the trimmed V and J ends, which lost 8 bases and 4 bases, there was a span of 14 bases. Germline V lookup: CDR1 SGHAT, CDR2 FQNNGV. The CDR3 has 13 amino acids. CDR3 loop: CASGADRSYGYTF. The CDR3 coding sequence is TGTGCCAGCGGGGCCGACAGGTCCTATGGCTACACCTTC.

This clone appeared a few times. The chain combines TRBV4-2 with TRBJ1-2, with unresolved D. V was cut by 2 bases and J by 4 bases, with 14 bases left in between. Looked up from germline, CDR1 is LGHNA and CDR2 is YNFKEQ. The CDR3 spans 15 residues. CDR3 in DNA: TGTGCCAGCAGCCAAATGCCCGGTAGTGCCTATGGCTACACCTTC. It translates to CASSQMPGSAYGYTF.

The V call is TRBV2, the J call TRBJ1-2; tentative D call: TRBD1 (5 bases). Trimming cost V 4 bases and J 0 bases, with 18 bases left between them. The CDR3 totals 17 residues. Germline-derived CDR1 and CDR2 are SNHLY and FYNNEI. The CDR3 nucleotides read TGTGCCAGCAGTGCCCTGCGGAACAGGAGAGCTAACTATGGCTACACCTTC. As protein: CASSALRNRRANYGYTF.

The chain couples TRBV7-2 to TRBJ1-6; D might be TRBD1 (5 bases). This CDR3 contains 15 residues. Trimming stripped 5 bases from V and 6 bases from J, with 14 bases between. The germline V gene has CDR1 SGHTA and CDR2 FQGNSA. As DNA, the CDR3 is TGTGCCAGCAGCGCCCGGGACGGGAGTAATTCACCCCTCCACTTT. Protein product: CASSARDGSNSPLHF.

This clone was counted only a few times. V gene TRBV4-3 combines with J gene TRBJ2-1, with 15 bases matching TRBD2. With 4 bases clipped from V and 9 bases from J, the junction kept 4 bases outside the gene matches. The CDR3 totals 15 residues. The germline gives CDR1 LGHNA, CDR2 YSLEER. CDR3 DNA sequence: TGCGCCAGCAGCCTAGGGACTAGCGGGAGGTTTGAGCAGTTCTTC. Amino acids: CASSLGTSGRFEQFF.

This clone was detected only a few times. The V and J genes are TRBV12-1 and TRBJ2-7; TRBD1 is the table's D call and was not checked against the DNA. TRBV12-1 is labeled a pseudogene. The CDR3 length is 15 residues. This CDR3 is CASSSDRGHTYEQYF. The CDR3 DNA reads TGTGCCAGCAGCTCGGACAGGGGGCACACCTACGAGCAGTACTTC.

V gene TRBV5-1 combines with J gene TRBJ2-5; no firm D call. V was shortened by 0 bases and J by 9 bases, with 9 bases between the two germline ends. The germline V gene has CDR1 SGHRS and CDR2 YFSETQ. This CDR3 spans 12 amino acids. The DNA of the CDR3 is TGCGCCAGCAGCTTGGACGGGTATCCCCAGTACTTC. Protein product: CASSLDGYPQYF.

This clone has more than one count but fewer than ten. This chain uses TRBV6-1 with TRBJ1-4, with D possibly being TRBD1 (5 bases). Germline assignment: CDR1 MNHNS and CDR2 SASEGT. V shed 9 bases and J shed 0 bases, with 11 bases lying between them. CDR3 size: 14 residues. Here the CDR3 reads CASRGFTTNEKLFF. The CDR3, as DNA: TGTGCCAGTCGGGGGTTTACAACTAATGAAAAACTGTTTTTT.

This clone turned up a few times. This chain links TRBV27 with TRBJ1-2, with no clear D. Germline CDR1 is MNHEY and CDR2 is SMNVEV (reference sequence). The CDR3 sequence is 12 residues long. Trimming left V 6 bases short and J 0 bases short, with 5 bases between. This CDR3 reads CASRQSNYGYTF. CDR3 DNA: TGTGCCAGCAGACAGTCTAACTATGGCTACACCTTC.

The genes are TRBV6-5 and TRBJ1-2, with 10 bases lining up with TRBD1. The CDR3 has 13 residues. The V gene's germline CDR1 is MNHEY and CDR2 SVGAGI. The J segment lost 7 bases and the V segment lost 5 bases, leaving 4 bases of the junction unmatched. The CDR3 spells CASSPGTGAGYTF. The CDR3 region has the DNA TGTGCCAGCAGTCCCGGGACAGGGGCTGGCTACACCTTC.

The chain uses TRBV6-5 and TRBJ1-6; 9 bases fit TRBD1. Trimming cost V 5 bases and J 8 bases; bases outside gene matches: 4. CDR1 and CDR2 from the germline V gene are MNHEY and SVGAGI. This CDR3 has 14 residues. The CDR3 is CASSRDREYSPLHF. The CDR3 region has the DNA TGTGCCAGCAGTCGGGACAGGGAGTATTCACCCCTCCACTTT.

The rearrangement uses TRBV29-1 and TRBJ2-7; a possible D gene is TRBD1 (5 bases). Trimming left V 3 bases short and J 3 bases short, with 12 bases between. The CDR3 contains 13 residues. Germline V gene sequence: CDR1 SQVTM, CDR2 ANQGSEA. CDR3 nucleotide sequence: TGCAGCGTTGAGGCAGGGATGGGCTACGAGCAGTACTTC. This sequence encodes CSVEAGMGYEQYF.

V gene TRBV25-1 combines with J gene TRBJ2-7; a weak D match, TRBD1 (7 bases). Trimming took off 9 bases at V and 4 bases at J, with 16 bases between the two ends. The CDR3 sequence is 13 residues long. The germline CDR1 and CDR2 sequences are MGHDK and SYGVNS. The CDR3 here is CASTGDGGYEQYF. The DNA for the CDR3 is TGTGCCAGTACAGGGGACGGGGGTTACGAGCAGTACTTC.

This chain joins TRBV29-1 and TRBJ2-1; TRBD1 might be the D (5 bases). Germline V lookup: CDR1 SQVTM, CDR2 ANQGSEA. Trimming removed 4 bases from V and 0 bases from J, with 10 bases in between. This CDR3 contains 14 residues. CDR3 nucleotides: TGCAGCGTTGCCACAGGAACCTCCTACAATGAGCAGTTCTTC. Amino acids: CSVATGTSYNEQFF.

The J gene is TRBJ2-7, the V gene TRBV7-2, with a possible D match to TRBD1 (6 bases). The CDR3 contains 12 residues. Trimming left V 5 bases short and J 6 bases short, with 11 bases between. CDR1 and CDR2 (germline): SGHTA, FQGNSA. This chain's CDR3 is CASSQTGGEQYF. In DNA, the CDR3 is TGTGCCAGCAGCCAGACAGGTGGCGAGCAGTACTTC.